A selection of T cell receptor beta chains follows, all from one sample in a study of identical twins. TCRdb re-analysed the 5' RACE reads in MiXCR, keeping a single row per CDR3 protein. In the table there are some 440,000 distinct CDR3 sequences, roughly 26% of which are singletons. The same data also went into a second study, on T cells expressing NK-cell markers.

The sample consisted of CD4+ T cells sorted from blood. Receptors were obtained from a woman younger than 35 in good health. Both conserved end residues are part of each CDR3. Each record gives: V gene, clone size, D gene, J gene, CDR3 DNA, CDR3 protein. The D gene is left open where the match is weak. Clone size is stated in some rows and not others, as once, few, many or a class when expanded.

>TRBV4-3|.|TRBD1|TRBJ2-7
TGCGCCAGCAGCCAAGGACACGTATCCGGGACAGCCACCTACGAGCAGTACTTC
CASSQGHVSGTATYEQYF
>TRBV29-1|few|TRBD2|TRBJ2-3
TGCAGCAAACTTAGCGGGAGTGCAGATACGCAGTATTTT
CSKLSGSADTQYF
>TRBV20-1|.|.|TRBJ2-4
TGCAGTGCTAGAGAGGGGGGTGCCAAAAACATTCAGTACTTC
CSAREGGAKNIQYF
>TRBV7-2|.|TRBD2|TRBJ2-1
TGTGCCAGCAGCCCAGCTAGCGGGAGGGGGGAGCAGTTCTTC
CASSPASGRGEQFF
>TRBV4-3|.|.|TRBJ2-7
TGCGCCAGCAGCCAAGATTGGGGCTACGAGCAGTACTTC
CASSQDWGYEQYF
>TRBV5-1|.|TRBD2|TRBJ2-5
TGCGCCAGCAGCTTGAGGTTGGGACTAGCGGGGAACCAAGAGACCCAGTACTTC
CASSLRLGLAGNQETQYF
>TRBV20-1|few|.|TRBJ1-4
TGCAGTGTTGGGGAGGGGTCAAATGAAAAACTGTTTTTT
CSVGEGSNEKLFF
>TRBV20-1|.|.|TRBJ2-1
TGCAGTGCTAGCGGGAGAGATGGCTATGAGCAGTTCTTC
CSASGRDGYEQFF
>TRBV7-9|.|.|TRBJ2-7
.
CASSFGTGNFTYF
>TRBV6-5|once|.|TRBJ2-3
TGTGCCAGCAGTTTCTACACAACCCCTGGACGCTATAGCACAGATACGCAGTATTTT
CASSFYTTPGRYSTDTQYF
>TRBV3-1|few|.|TRBJ1-2
TGTGCCAGCAGCCAGATGGACCGTCTCTCTGGATATGGCTACACCTTC
CASSQMDRLSGYGYTF
>TRBV7-9|.|.|TRBJ2-5
TGTGCCAGCAAGGGAACGGTTCAAGAGACCCAGTACTTC
CASKGTVQETQYF
>TRBV20-1|many|.|TRBJ2-3
TGCAGTGCTAGACCAGGGACACTTTCATCAGATACGCAGTATTTT
CSARPGTLSSDTQYF
>TRBV12-3/TRBV12-4|few|TRBD2|TRBJ2-5
TGTGCCAGCAGTTCCGGGACTAGCGGGAGTCGGGAAGAGACCCAGTACTTC
CASSSGTSGSREETQYF
>TRBV6-5|.|.|TRBJ1-1
TGTGCCAGCAGTTACTCGAGTAATTCCGGGACGGGAGGAGCTTTCTTT
CASSYSSNSGTGGAFF
>TRBV7-2|.|TRBD2|TRBJ2-3
TGTGCCAGCAGCCCCGGGACTAGCGGGGGCCCAGATACGCAGTATTTT
CASSPGTSGGPDTQYF